These 30 T cell receptor beta chains came from one sample sequenced in a study of PD-L1 blockade in urothelial cancer. The repertoire was sequenced with immunoSEQ multiplex PCR; TCRdb's copy has only in-frame clones and lacks some. The data hold 50,000 or so clones, with approximately 83% observed a single time. The sample in question was PBMCs, obtained around atezolizumab (anti-PD-L1) treatment. Receptors were obtained from a man between 60 and 70 years old with urothelial cancer.

V gene TRBV9 combines with J gene TRBJ1-1; D not certain. The CDR3 extends over 13 amino acids. Trimming took 0 bases from V and 6 from J, leaving 9 bases between them. In germline, CDR1 is SGDLS, CDR2 YYNGEE. The DNA of the CDR3 is TGTGCCAGCAGCGTAGAACCGGACTCTGAAGCTTTCTTT. This sequence encodes CASSVEPDSEAFF.

The rearrangement joins TRBV7-6 to TRBJ2-1; the D gene is possibly TRBD1 (6 bases). The CDR3 extends over 15 amino acids. Trimming took 6 bases from V and 7 from J, leaving 19 bases between them. Germline V gene sequence: CDR1 SGHVS, CDR2 FNYEAQ. In DNA, the CDR3 is TGTGCCAGCAGTAACCTAGGGGGAGCTCGGAATGAGCAGTTCTTC. As protein: CASSNLGGARNEQFF. Supplemented by reference TRBV7-6 and TRBJ2-1, the full variable domain reads GAGVSQSPRYKVTKRGQDVALRCDPISGHVSLYWYRQALGQGPEFLTYFNYEAQQDKSGLPNDRFSAERPEGSISTLTIQRTEQRDSAMYRCASSNLGGARNEQFFGPGTRLTVL.

For this clone: The junction does not match germline at one end; this may be a read error. The genes are TRBV6-1 and TRBJ1-1, with TRBD1 as a possible D gene (6 bases). Germline V gene lookup returns CDR1 MNHNS and CDR2 SASEGT. The CDR3 is 13 residues long. CDR3 sequence: CAISTGYSAEAFF. For the CDR3, the DNA is TGTGCCATTAGTACAGGGTACTCGGCTGAGGCTTTCTTT.

This sequence joins TRBV7-2 and TRBJ1-2, with TRBD1 as a possible D gene (5 bases). Trimming stripped 7 bases from V and 0 bases from J, with 12 bases between. Germline V gene data show CDR1 as SGHTA and CDR2 as FQGNSA. The CDR3 has 14 amino acids. CDR3 DNA: TGTGCCAGCACCCCGGGGGTGGCTAACTATGGCTACACCTTC. Protein: CASTPGVANYGYTF.

The J gene is TRBJ1-6, the V gene TRBV7-8, with no clear D. Between the trimmed V and J ends, which lost 5 bases and 2 bases, there was a span of 13 bases. The V gene's germline CDR1 is SGHVS and CDR2 FQNEAQ. The CDR3 covers 16 residues. Written as DNA, the CDR3 is TGTGCCAGCAGCCCGGCTGGCGGAACCTATAATTCACCCCTCCACTTT. Translated: CASSPAGGTYNSPLHF.

The table lists this clone with a few counts. The chain combines TRBV6-1 with TRBJ2-5; 7 bases map to TRBD1. CDR1 MNHNS and CDR2 SASEGT come from the germline V gene. V lost 6 bases to trimming and J lost 5 bases; unmatched junction nucleotides: 9. The CDR3 extends over 14 amino acids. The CDR3 DNA follows: TGTGCCAGCAGCCCGACAGGGTCGGTGGAGACCCAGTACTTC. This encodes CASSPTGSVETQYF.

The chain employs TRBV2 and TRBJ1-2, with D perhaps TRBD1 (5 bases). The CDR3 sequence is 14 residues long. The V end was cut by 4 bases, the J end by 2 bases, with 11 bases between. Looked up from germline, CDR1 is SNHLY and CDR2 is FYNNEI. The CDR3 sequence: CASSAVTGNYGYTF. For the CDR3, the DNA is TGTGCCAGCAGTGCAGTTACAGGAAACTATGGCTACACCTTC. Looking up the rest from reference TRBV2 and TRBJ1-2 gives the full variable domain: EPEVTQTPSHQVTQMGQEVILRCVPISNHLYFYWYRQILGQKVEFLVSFYNNEISEKSEIFDDQFSVERPDGSNFTLKIRSTKLEDSAMYFCASSAVTGNYGYTFGSGTRLTVV.

This chain connects TRBV7-9 to TRBJ2-3, with TRBD2 matching 12 bases. Germline CDR1 and CDR2: SEHNR and FQNEAQ (reference sequence). The trim removed 3 bases at V and 8 bases at J, leaving 6 bases unmatched. The CDR3 sequence is 15 residues long. The CDR3 coding sequence is TGTGCCAGCAGCTTTTCTAGCGGGGGGGCCGGTACGCAGTATTTT. Its protein is CASSFSSGGAGTQYF.

V and J are TRBV6-4 and TRBJ1-5, with a tentative D call TRBD1 (6 bases). Looked up from germline, CDR1 is MRHNA and CDR2 is SNTAGT. Trimming left V 5 bases short and J 6 bases short, with 11 bases between. The CDR3 length is 13 residues. The CDR3 loop reads CASSTEQGQPQHF. The CDR3 DNA sequence: TGTGCCAGCAGTACCGAACAGGGTCAGCCCCAGCATTTT.

The rearrangement uses TRBV5-6 and TRBJ2-7; possibly TRBD1 for D (5 bases). Germline lookup yields CDR1 SGHDT and CDR2 YYEEEE. CDR3 length: 13 amino acids. V lost 6 bases to trimming and J lost 6 bases, with 16 bases between them. The CDR3 DNA reads TGTGCCAGCATCCGAACAGGATCGGGCGAGCAGTACTTC. This translates into CASIRTGSGEQYF.

J is TRBJ2-7 and V is TRBV15, with TRBD1 as a possible D gene (6 bases). CDR3 length equals 17 residues. Germline lookup yields CDR1 LNHNV and CDR2 YYDKDF (reference sequence). The V end lost 0 bases, the J end lost 3 bases, and 18 bases lay between the germline ends. CDR3 amino acids: CATSRDFGAGAHYEQYF. The CDR3 DNA reads TGTGCCACCAGCAGAGATTTCGGGGCAGGGGCCCACTACGAGCAGTACTTC.

The CDR3 DNA reads as TGTGCCAGCAGCCTAGGGACGGGGGTCCACCACGAGCAGTACTTC. This sequence encodes CASSLGTGVHHEQYF. The V gene is TRBV11-3, the J gene TRBJ2-7, with D possibly being TRBD2 (6 bases). This CDR3 has 15 amino acids. V was cut by 5 bases and J by 5 bases, with 19 bases left in between. Germline CDR1 and CDR2: SGHNT and YENEEA.

The chain is built from TRBV7-2 and TRBJ2-7, with 10 bases lining up with TRBD1. Looked up from germline, CDR1 is SGHTA and CDR2 is FQGNSA. Unmatched junction bases numbered 8, after V lost 5 bases and J lost 4 bases. The CDR3 contains 15 residues. This chain's CDR3 is CASSGPGQGMYEQYF. CDR3 DNA sequence: TGTGCCAGCAGCGGGCCGGGACAGGGGATGTACGAGCAGTACTTC.

The V and J genes are TRBV5-1 and TRBJ1-2; perhaps TRBD1 as D (5 bases). The length of the CDR3 is 15 residues. CDR1 and CDR2 (germline): SGHRS, YFSETQ. V was cut by 0 bases and J by 2 bases, with 11 bases left in between. For the CDR3, the DNA is TGCGCCAGCAGCTTGGGGGATACAGGAAACTATGGCTACACCTTC. The encoded protein is CASSLGDTGNYGYTF.

This chain links TRBV28 with TRBJ1-6, with TRBD1 matching 7 bases. The trim removed 5 bases at V and 10 bases at J, leaving 5 bases unmatched. This CDR3 comprises 13 residues. Germline V gene lookup returns CDR1 MDHEN and CDR2 SYDVKM. Here the CDR3 DNA reads TGTGCCAGCAGTATAGGGACAGCATCACCCCTCCACTTT. Translated, it gives CASSIGTASPLHF.

The chain is built from TRBV4-1 and TRBJ1-1; tentative D call: TRBD1 (5 bases). Trimming took off 2 bases at V and 0 bases at J, with 16 bases between the two ends. CDR3 size: 17 residues. Germline V CDR1 and CDR2: MGHRA, YSYEKL. CDR3 in amino acids: CASSQRSLGQMNTEAFF. CDR3 coding DNA: TGCGCCAGCAGCCAAAGATCCCTGGGGCAGATGAACACTGAAGCTTTCTTT.

The V gene is TRBV2, the J gene TRBJ2-7; 8 bases align to TRBD1. Looked up from germline, CDR1 is SNHLY and CDR2 is FYNNEI. Unmatched junction bases numbered 13, after V lost 6 bases and J lost 3 bases. The CDR3 is made up of 16 amino acids. The CDR3 region is CASSRTDRAAGYEQYF. CDR3 sequence (DNA): TGTGCCAGCAGCCGAACGGACAGGGCCGCTGGCTACGAGCAGTACTTC.

The V call is TRBV5-5, the J call TRBJ1-4, with a tentative D call TRBD1 (6 bases). Germline-derived CDR1 and CDR2 are SGHKS and YYEKEE (reference sequence). CDR3 length: 15 amino acids. Trimming pared 4 bases from V and 6 bases from J, leaving 16 bases between. CDR3 coding DNA: TGTGCCAGCAGCCATACAGGGTTATGGGATGAAAAACTGTTTTTT. Its protein is CASSHTGLWDEKLFF.

This clone was counted a single time. V gene TRBV27 combines with J gene TRBJ2-1, with TRBD1 matching 10 bases. Trimming at V came to 4 bases and at J to 2 bases, leaving 8 bases not matched to a gene. CDR1 MNHEY and CDR2 SMNVEV come from the germline V gene (reference sequence). The CDR3 runs 17 residues. The CDR3 spells CASSSAWGTGAYNEQFF. As DNA, the CDR3 is TGTGCCAGCAGTTCAGCTTGGGGGACAGGGGCCTACAATGAGCAGTTCTTC.

This clone was picked up one time. The gene calls are TRBV1 and TRBJ2-7; the listed D gene, TRBD1, was not tested against the DNA. TRBV1 is labeled a pseudogene. CDR3 size: 14 residues. The CDR3 loop reads CTSSQPGQSYEQYF. CDR3 bases: TGCACCAGCAGCCAGCCGGGACAGTCTTACGAGCAGTACTTC.

This chain connects TRBV9 to TRBJ1-2; 7 bases are shared with TRBD1. From germline, CDR1 is SGDLS and CDR2 YYNGEE. The CDR3 extends over 15 amino acids. J was trimmed by 1 base and V by 0 bases; bases with no gene match: 3. The CDR3 DNA sequence: TGTGCCAGCAGCGTAGGTTACAGGGGTAACTATGGCTACACCTTC. This codes for CASSVGYRGNYGYTF.

V gene TRBV5-1 combines with J gene TRBJ2-7; D gene unclear. In germline, CDR1 is SGHRS, CDR2 YFSETQ. V lost 6 bases, J lost 1 base, and 17 bases lay in between. The CDR3 covers 15 residues. The CDR3 is CASNPVNQESYEQYF. CDR3 DNA: TGCGCCAGCAACCCTGTAAATCAGGAATCCTACGAGCAGTACTTC.

The chain joins TRBV30 to TRBJ2-5; maybe TRBD2 (5 bases). Trimming removed 1 base from V and 2 bases from J, with 11 bases in between. CDR1 and CDR2 (germline): GTSNPN, SVGIG (reference sequence). This CDR3 spans 14 amino acids. The chain's CDR3 is CAWSDPPGQETQYF. CDR3 coding DNA: TGTGCCTGGAGTGACCCCCCGGGACAAGAGACCCAGTACTTC.

The chain couples TRBV7-6 to TRBJ1-3; 8 nucleotides agree with TRBD1. Germline CDR1 SGHVS, CDR2 FNYEAQ. The CDR3 extends over 15 amino acids. Trimming took 1 base from V and 7 from J; bases not matched to a gene: 6. The CDR3 protein is CASSLEGQGRNTIYF. The CDR3 nucleotides read TGTGCCAGCAGCTTAGAAGGACAGGGCAGGAACACCATATATTTT.

The gene calls are TRBV5-4 and TRBJ1-2, with no clear D. Trimming removed 2 bases from V and 4 bases from J, with 12 bases in between. Germline V CDR1 and CDR2: SGHNT, YYREEE (reference sequence). This CDR3 is 14 amino acids long. The DNA for the CDR3 is TGTGCCAGCAGCTTCTCGGGAATTACCTATGGCTACACCTTC. Amino acids: CASSFSGITYGYTF.

This clone has just one count. The chain links TRBV27 to TRBJ1-5, with 10 positions matching TRBD1. This CDR3 spans 19 amino acids. The trim removed 5 bases at V and 5 bases at J, leaving 18 bases unmatched. Germline assignment: CDR1 MNHEY and CDR2 SMNVEV (reference sequence). The CDR3 protein is CASSPHYRDRGAIYQPQHF. Here the CDR3 DNA reads TGTGCCAGCAGTCCACACTACCGGGACAGGGGAGCCATCTATCAGCCCCAGCATTTT.

CDR3 sequence reads: CASSFLAGFYEQYF. In nucleotides, the CDR3 is TGCGCCAGCAGCTTCCTAGCGGGATTCTACGAGCAGTACTTC. The chain joins TRBV5-1 to TRBJ2-7; 9 bases agree with TRBD2. Germline loops: CDR1 SGHRS, CDR2 YFSETQ. The CDR3 covers 14 residues. With V trimmed by 2 bases and J by 3 bases, 3 bases remained unmatched.

The chain links TRBV5-1 to TRBJ2-1, with TRBD1 matching 10 bases. This CDR3 is built from 15 residues. Per the germline V gene, CDR1 is SGHRS and CDR2 is YFSETQ. V trimming: 2 bases; J trimming: 5 bases; junction bases outside the gene matches: 4. DNA of the CDR3: TGCGCCAGCAGCTTCGCCGGGACAGGGGACAATGAGCAGTTCTTC. As protein: CASSFAGTGDNEQFF.

This chain connects TRBV7-9 to TRBJ2-5; D gene unclear. Per germline, CDR1 SEHNR and CDR2 FQNEAQ (reference sequence). CDR3 length: 13 residues. V dropped 4 bases and J dropped 0 bases, with 6 bases sitting between them. In DNA form, the CDR3 reads TGTGCCAGCAGCTACATGTACCAAGAGACCCAGTACTTC. Encoded protein: CASSYMYQETQYF. Using reference TRBV7-9 and TRBJ2-5 for the parts outside the CDR3, the full variable domain is DTGVSQNPRHKITKRGQNVTFRCDPISEHNRLYWYRQTLGQGPEFLTYFQNEAQLEKSRLLSDRFSAERPKGSFSTLEIQRTEQGDSAMYLCASSYMYQETQYFGPGTRLLVL.

Here the CDR3 DNA reads TGCGCCAGCAGTGAGACGGGACTAGCGGGAGCGCGTACCGGGGAGCTGTTTTTT. Protein product: CASSETGLAGARTGELFF. V and J are TRBV10-1 and TRBJ2-2; 14 bases are shared with TRBD2. CDR3 length: 18 amino acids. The junction had 7 bases not matched to a gene; V was cut back by 2 bases and J by 5 bases. Germline-derived CDR1 and CDR2 are WNHNN and SYGVQD (reference sequence).